The 5 T cell receptor beta chains reported below all come from one sample, sequenced in a study of PD-L1 blockade in urothelial cancer. Libraries were prepared by immunoSEQ multiplex PCR; TCRdb keeps only in-frame clonotypes and omits some of them. The sample has approximately 35,000 clones; roughly 36% are singletons. This sample comprised tumor tissue, obtained before atezolizumab (anti-PD-L1) treatment. These receptors came from a man between 60 and 75 years old with urothelial cancer.

CDR3 in amino acids: CASSFQGVSEKLFF. CDR3 in DNA: TGTGCCAGCAGCTTTCAGGGAGTCTCTGAAAAACTGTTTTTT. This chain uses TRBV11-3 with TRBJ1-4, with D tentatively TRBD1 (5 bases). Deletions cut 3 bases from V and 7 bases from J, with 12 bases between. CDR1 and CDR2 from the germline V gene are SGHNT and YENEEA. The CDR3 sequence is 14 residues long.

The chain joins TRBV19 to TRBJ2-1; a weak D match, TRBD2 (7 bases). This CDR3 comprises 15 residues. V lost 0 bases and J 6 bases, leaving 12 bases between the germline ends. Germline CDR1 reads LNHDA; CDR2 reads SQIVND (reference sequence). CDR3 residues: CASSIEGGTPNEQFF. The DNA of the CDR3 is TGTGCCAGTAGTATAGAGGGGGGGACACCCAATGAGCAGTTCTTC. Together with reference TRBV19 and TRBJ2-1, the CDR3 gives the full variable domain: DGGITQSPKYLFRKEGQNVTLSCEQNLNHDAMYWYRQDPGQGLRLIYYSQIVNDFQKGDIAEGYSVSREKKESFPLTVTSAQKNPTAFYLCASSIEGGTPNEQFFGPGTRLTVL.

The V and J genes are TRBV6-8 and TRBJ2-6; no reliable D call. Germline V gene lookup returns CDR1 MNHGY and CDR2 SAAAGT. Trimming left V 7 bases short and J 0 bases short, with 10 bases between. The CDR3 has 15 amino acids. This CDR3 reads CASTQSGSGANVLTF. In DNA form, the CDR3 reads TGTGCCAGCACCCAGTCGGGCTCTGGGGCCAACGTCCTGACTTTC.

This chain links TRBV5-1 with TRBJ2-1; tentative D call: TRBD2 (6 bases). This CDR3 comprises 15 residues. Germline V gives CDR1 SGHRS, CDR2 YFSETQ. Trimming removed 4 bases from V and 4 bases from J, with 15 bases in between. The CDR3 DNA is TGCGCCAGCAGCCCCAGAGGGACTTTTTACAATGAGCAGTTCTTC. Encoded protein: CASSPRGTFYNEQFF.

This clone was seen more than once but under ten times. The rearrangement links TRBV6-8 to TRBJ2-2; D gene ambiguous. Germline V gene sequence: CDR1 MNHGY, CDR2 SAAAGT. V was shortened by 5 bases and J by 2 bases, with 12 bases between the two germline ends. The CDR3 runs 15 residues. Written as DNA, the CDR3 is TGTGCCAGCAGTGATTTCTCGAGAAACACCGGGGAGCTGTTTTTT. Amino acid sequence: CASSDFSRNTGELFF.